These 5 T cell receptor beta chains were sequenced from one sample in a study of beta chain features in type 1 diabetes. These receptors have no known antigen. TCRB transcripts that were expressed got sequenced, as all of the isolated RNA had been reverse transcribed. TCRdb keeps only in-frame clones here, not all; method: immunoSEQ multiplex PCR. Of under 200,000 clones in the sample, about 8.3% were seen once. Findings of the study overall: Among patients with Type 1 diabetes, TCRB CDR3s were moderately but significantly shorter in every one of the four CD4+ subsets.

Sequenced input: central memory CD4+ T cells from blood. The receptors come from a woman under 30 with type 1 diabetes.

As DNA, the CDR3 is TGTGCCAGCAGAAAGTCAAGGGGGACTGAAGCTTTCTTT. It codes for CASRKSRGTEAFF. This chain connects TRBV25-1 to TRBJ1-1; D perhaps matches TRBD1 (6 bases). With 6 bases removed from V and 5 bases from J, the gap between germline ends came to 13 bases. Germline lookup yields CDR1 MGHDK and CDR2 SYGVNS. This CDR3 region has 13 residues.

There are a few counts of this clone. DNA for the CDR3: TGTGCCAGCAGTGACCGACAGGGGATATTCCCTGAAGCTTTCTTT. Protein: CASSDRQGIFPEAFF. The rearrangement uses TRBV25-1 and TRBJ1-1, with 8 positions matching TRBD1. This CDR3 spans 15 amino acids. Germline V lookup: CDR1 MGHDK, CDR2 SYGVNS. V lost 3 bases, J lost 6 bases, and 9 bases stayed unmatched.

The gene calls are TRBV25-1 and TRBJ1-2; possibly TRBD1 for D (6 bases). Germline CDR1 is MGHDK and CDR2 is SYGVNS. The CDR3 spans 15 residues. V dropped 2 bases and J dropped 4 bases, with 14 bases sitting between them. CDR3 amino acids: CASSEPTGVTYGYTF. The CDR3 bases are TGTGCCAGCAGTGAACCGACAGGAGTAACCTATGGCTACACCTTC.

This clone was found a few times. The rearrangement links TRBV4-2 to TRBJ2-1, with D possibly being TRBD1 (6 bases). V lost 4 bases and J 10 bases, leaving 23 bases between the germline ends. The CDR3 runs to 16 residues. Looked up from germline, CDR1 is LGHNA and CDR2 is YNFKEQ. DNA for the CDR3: TGTGCCAGCAGCCTCACTACAGGGATTTCCCTCAGGGAGCAGTTCTTC. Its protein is CASSLTTGISLREQFF.

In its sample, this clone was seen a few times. The CDR3 DNA is TGTGCCAGCAGGGGGCCGGAGCAGTACTTC. This sequence encodes CASRGPEQYF. The chain employs TRBV25-1 and TRBJ2-7; possible D gene TRBD1, 5 bases. This CDR3 region has 10 residues. V gave up 6 bases and J gave up 7 bases, with 7 bases separating them. Germline CDR1 is MGHDK and CDR2 is SYGVNS.